These 29 T cell receptor beta chains were sequenced from one sample in a study of T cells after yellow fever vaccination. TCRdb processed the 5' RACE reads anew with MiXCR; each CDR3 protein has one entry. This sample has about 400,000 distinct CDR3 sequences, with approximately 5.7% found just once. Sequenced here: PBMCs, sampled 5 days after the yellow fever booster vaccination. The source of these receptors is a man aged 30-40 years who received the YFV17D yellow fever vaccine.

The rearrangement uses TRBV10-3 and TRBJ1-2; D is undetermined. The CDR3 spans 12 residues. Trimming took off 2 bases at V and 7 bases at J, with 8 bases between the two ends. Looked up from germline, CDR1 is ENHRY and CDR2 is SYGVKD. CDR3 protein: CAISEASGGYTF. The CDR3 DNA reads as TGTGCCATCAGTGAGGCCAGTGGTGGCTACACCTTC.

This clonotype was counted at least ten times. The chain links TRBV6-5 to TRBJ2-5, with a tentative D call TRBD2 (7 bases). Germline CDR1 reads MNHEY; CDR2 reads SVGAGI. The CDR3 extends over 15 amino acids. The V end lost 0 bases, the J end lost 4 bases, and 12 bases lay between the germline ends. CDR3 bases: TGTGCCAGCAGTTACTCGGGGGGGCGCGCAGAGACCCAGTACTTC. This codes for CASSYSGGRAETQYF.

This clonotype has a count of ten or more. The chain combines TRBV4-2 with TRBJ2-2; D is uncertain. The CDR3 runs to 14 residues. Germline V gene sequence: CDR1 LGHNA, CDR2 YNFKEQ. Trimming cost V 0 bases and J 7 bases, with 9 bases left between them. The CDR3, as DNA: TGTGCCAGCAGCCAAGACCGGCAGGACGGGGAGCTGTTTTTT. Encoded protein: CASSQDRQDGELFF.

This chain uses TRBV7-2 with TRBJ2-1; D not resolved. CDR3 length: 14 amino acids. V lost 0 bases, J lost 5 bases, and 8 bases lay in between. CDR1 is SGHTA, CDR2 FQGNSA, per germline. The CDR3 bases are TGTGCCAGCAGCTTAGCCTCGCGGAACAATGAGCAGTTCTTC. Encoded protein: CASSLASRNNEQFF.

This clonotype was detected a few times. The chain links TRBV7-6 to TRBJ2-7, with D perhaps TRBD2 (5 bases). The germline gives CDR1 SGHVS, CDR2 FNYEAQ. This CDR3 has 14 residues. The V gene lost 3 bases and the J gene lost 5 bases, with 14 bases spanning the gap. DNA of the CDR3: TGTGCCAGCAGCTTTTCACAATTCGGGAACGAGCAGTACTTC. It translates to CASSFSQFGNEQYF.

This clonotype came up a few times. The V call is TRBV29-1, the J call TRBJ1-1; D remains ambiguous. The germline CDR1 and CDR2 sequences are SQVTM and ANQGSEA. V was shortened by 5 bases and J by 4 bases, with 14 bases between the two germline ends. The CDR3 is 13 amino acids. The CDR3 protein is CSVTGPPGTEAFF. The CDR3 DNA sequence: TGCAGCGTTACGGGCCCCCCGGGCACTGAAGCTTTCTTT.

This clonotype was observed many times. This chain uses TRBV29-1 with TRBJ2-3; 14 nucleotides agree with TRBD2. Germline-derived CDR1 and CDR2 are SQVTM and ANQGSEA. V trimming: 3 bases; J trimming: 7 bases; junction bases outside the gene matches: 3. This CDR3 spans 14 amino acids. The CDR3 DNA is TGCAGCGTTGACGGGACTAGCGGGAGATATACGCAGTATTTT. This sequence encodes CSVDGTSGRYTQYF.

This chain uses TRBV6-1 with TRBJ2-3; TRBD2 is a possible D gene (5 bases). The CDR3 is 14 residues long. Germline V CDR1 and CDR2: MNHNS, SASEGT. Trimming stripped 11 bases from V and 3 bases from J, with 18 bases between. The CDR3: CAASWAEETDTQYF. The CDR3 DNA is TGTGCCGCTTCCTGGGCGGAGGAAACAGATACGCAGTATTTT.

The chain joins TRBV20-1 to TRBJ1-2; TRBD1 aligns across 9 bases. The CDR3 sequence is 14 residues long. V gave up 0 bases and J gave up 8 bases; unmatched junction bases: 7. CDR1 DFQATT and CDR2 SNEGSKA come from the germline V gene (reference sequence). The chain's CDR3 is CSARDRWTGEGYTF. The CDR3 DNA follows: TGCAGTGCTAGAGATAGGTGGACAGGGGAAGGCTACACCTTC.

This clonotype was seen only a few times. J is TRBJ2-5 and V is TRBV18; 13 bases align to TRBD2. The CDR3 runs 17 residues. Germline V gives CDR1 KGHSH, CDR2 LQKENI. V shed 4 bases and J 1 base; nucleotides not matched to a gene: 6. The CDR3 DNA follows: TGTGCCAGCTCACAACTAGCGGGAGGGCCCCTCCAAGAGACCCAGTACTTC. Protein: CASSQLAGGPLQETQYF.

This clonotype was picked up many times. The chain uses TRBV18 and TRBJ2-3; D is ambiguous. Germline CDR1 reads KGHSH; CDR2 reads LQKENI. The CDR3 has 12 residues. Trimming pared 3 bases from V and 3 bases from J, leaving 4 bases between. The CDR3, as DNA: TGTGCCAGCTCACCGGTGACAGATACGCAGTATTTT. Its translation: CASSPVTDTQYF.

The J gene is TRBJ2-1, the V gene TRBV4-2, with 8 bases lining up with TRBD2. The CDR3 consists of 15 residues. CDR1 and CDR2 from the germline V gene are LGHNA and YNFKEQ. J was trimmed by 10 bases and V by 4 bases; bases with no gene match: 12. The CDR3 DNA follows: TGTGCCAGCAGCCCCCAGGGACTAGGATCACACGAGCAGTTCTTC. As protein: CASSPQGLGSHEQFF.

Worth noting for this clonotype: This may come from a read error, since a much larger clone is one base off. V gene TRBV11-2 combines with J gene TRBJ2-5, with TRBD2 as a possible D gene (6 bases). Germline CDR1 reads SGHAT; CDR2 reads FQNNGV. This CDR3 has 17 residues. CDR3 nucleotides: TGTGCCATCAGCTTAGACGTGATAAGTCGGGAGCAAGAGACCCAGTACTTC. This translates into CAISLDVISREQETQYF.

The V and J genes are TRBV11-2 and TRBJ2-7, with 9 positions matching TRBD1. Germline CDR1 and CDR2: SGHAT and FQNNGV. The ends lost 6 bases at V and 2 bases at J; junction bases unmatched: 8. This CDR3 contains 15 residues. The CDR3 nucleotides read TGTGCCAGCAGTCAAGGCGGGACAGGGCCCTACGAGCAGTACTTC. Protein: CASSQGGTGPYEQYF.

This clonotype came up a few times. This sequence joins TRBV11-2 and TRBJ1-2, with 12 positions matching TRBD1. The junction had 12 bases not matched to a gene; V was cut back by 5 bases and J by 2 bases. The CDR3 length is 18 residues. Germline V gene lookup returns CDR1 SGHAT and CDR2 FQNNGV. CDR3 sequence: CASSQEGLGTGGNYGYTF. DNA of the CDR3: TGTGCCAGCAGCCAGGAGGGTTTAGGGACAGGGGGCAACTATGGCTACACCTTC.

In this sample, this clonotype turned up a few times. J is TRBJ2-7 and V is TRBV18; 8 bases fit TRBD1. The germline V gene encodes CDR1 KGHSH and CDR2 LQKENI. The V gene end was trimmed by 3 bases and the J gene end by 2 bases; junction bases not matched to a gene: 6. The length of the CDR3 is 15 residues. CDR3 protein: CASSPLGQEAYEQYF. CDR3 nucleotides: TGTGCCAGCTCACCTCTGGGACAGGAAGCCTACGAGCAGTACTTC.

This clonotype was observed a handful of times. The V call is TRBV29-1, the J call TRBJ2-3; the D is unclear. The CDR3 has 13 amino acids. Germline CDR1 SQVTM, CDR2 ANQGSEA. V lost 3 bases to trimming and J lost 0 bases, with 7 bases between them. The CDR3 protein is CSVDGISTDTQYF. CDR3 DNA: TGCAGCGTTGATGGTATTAGCACAGATACGCAGTATTTT.

This clonotype showed up many times. The chain has TRBV20-1 and TRBJ2-3; 13 nucleotides agree with TRBD2. CDR1 is DFQATT, CDR2 SNEGSKA, per germline (reference sequence). Germline trimming cut 1 base from V and 5 bases from J; bases unmatched to any gene: 12. There are 18 residues in the CDR3. CDR3 nucleotide sequence: TGCAGTGCTAGAGCCGCCCTCGGGACTAGCGGGACCCAAGATACGCAGTATTTT. Translation gives CSARAALGTSGTQDTQYF.

This clonotype was picked up a small number of times. The chain has TRBV12-3 or TRBV12-4 and TRBJ2-3; 11 bases match TRBD1. After removal of 6 bases from V and 4 bases from J, the junction contained 6 bases not matched to a gene. CDR3 size: 15 residues. The CDR3 is CASSPGTGGSDTQYF. The CDR3 nucleotides read TGTGCCAGCAGCCCCGGGACAGGGGGTTCAGATACGCAGTATTTT.

There are a few counts of this clonotype. The chain carries TRBV29-1 and TRBJ2-3, with 15 bases that match TRBD2. J was trimmed by 4 bases and V by 5 bases; bases with no gene match: 13. Germline V lookup: CDR1 SQVTM, CDR2 ANQGSEA. CDR3 length equals 18 residues. The CDR3 reads CSVQGTSGRTTGADTQYF. The CDR3, as DNA: TGCAGCGTTCAAGGGACTAGCGGGAGGACCACAGGGGCAGATACGCAGTATTTT.

This clonotype was observed a handful of times. This rearrangement joins TRBV7-8 to TRBJ2-3, with D uncertain. Germline V gene data show CDR1 as SGHVS and CDR2 as FQNEAQ. Trimming cost V 3 bases and J 9 bases, with 7 bases left between them. This CDR3 is 11 amino acids long. The CDR3 DNA is TGTGCCAGCAGCTTTCTATTGACGCAGTATTTT. This gives the protein CASSFLLTQYF.

This clonotype was seen more than once but under ten times. The chain carries TRBV5-6 and TRBJ2-2; 9 bases line up with TRBD1. This CDR3 is 16 amino acids long. V was pared by 4 bases and J by 4 bases, with 8 bases of the junction left unmatched. Germline CDR1 reads SGHDT; CDR2 reads YYEEEE. The CDR3 reads CASSELGQGRTGELFF. CDR3 in DNA: TGTGCCAGCAGCGAGCTCGGACAGGGGCGCACCGGGGAGCTGTTTTTT.

Ten or more counts support this clonotype. The chain couples TRBV7-3 to TRBJ2-1, with D perhaps TRBD1 or TRBD2 (5 bases each). V lost 5 bases, J lost 7 bases, and 21 bases lay in between. This CDR3 is built from 16 residues. Looked up from germline, CDR1 is SGHTA and CDR2 is FQGTGA. The CDR3 DNA is TGTGCCAGCAGCCCTCCCGGGACGGAGGCTTCTAATGAGCAGTTCTTC. Encoded protein: CASSPPGTEASNEQFF.

The table lists this clonotype with many counts. The chain is built from TRBV5-1 and TRBJ2-2; the D is unclear. Trimming left V 2 bases short and J 0 bases short, with 2 bases between. CDR3 length equals 13 residues. Germline CDR1 is SGHRS and CDR2 is YFSETQ. The CDR3 bases are TGCGCCAGCAGCTTCCCGAACACCGGGGAGCTGTTTTTT. Translated: CASSFPNTGELFF.

This clonotype was found a few times. The rearrangement uses TRBV30 and TRBJ2-1, with 11 nucleotides matching TRBD2. This CDR3 contains 15 residues. Unmatched junction bases numbered 9, after V lost 4 bases and J lost 7 bases. Germline V gene sequence: CDR1 GTSNPN, CDR2 SVGIG (reference sequence). Here the CDR3 reads CAWNSGRAGSNEQFF. The CDR3 DNA reads TGTGCCTGGAATAGCGGGAGGGCCGGGAGTAATGAGCAGTTCTTC.

The chain carries TRBV5-1 and TRBJ1-2; D not certain. The CDR3 sequence is 14 residues long. Trimming removed 4 bases at V and 5 bases at J, with 15 bases between. Germline values: CDR1 SGHRS, CDR2 YFSETQ. The CDR3 coding sequence is TGCGCCAGCAGCATCTCATTCTCGGGGTATGGCTACACCTTC. It specifies CASSISFSGYGYTF.

This clonotype has just a few counts. The chain uses TRBV7-9 and TRBJ2-3; D ambiguous. Germline values: CDR1 SEHNR, CDR2 FQNEAQ (reference sequence). CDR3 size: 13 residues. The germline V and J ends were trimmed by 1 base and 6 bases, with 8 bases remaining between them. The CDR3 sequence is CASSLVSPDTQYF. DNA of the CDR3: TGTGCCAGCAGCTTAGTTTCCCCCGATACGCAGTATTTT.

The chain employs TRBV5-1 and TRBJ2-5, with TRBD1 identical over 7 bases. Losses at the gene ends were 1 base for V and 4 bases for J; bases not matched to a gene: 4. This CDR3 spans 14 amino acids. The germline CDR1 and CDR2 sequences are SGHRS and YFSETQ. Here the CDR3 reads CASSLRGDRETQYF. The DNA for the CDR3 is TGCGCCAGCAGCTTGCGAGGGGACAGAGAGACCCAGTACTTC.

This clonotype showed up many times. The V and J genes are TRBV12-3 or TRBV12-4 and TRBJ2-1; D is ambiguous. The CDR3 loop spans 14 amino acids. Trimming pared 4 bases from V and 4 bases from J, leaving 11 bases between. CDR3 loop: CASSSRTEYNEQFF. Here the CDR3 DNA reads TGTGCCAGCAGTTCGAGGACGGAATACAATGAGCAGTTCTTC.